The clone carrying this T cell receptor (beta chain) was found a few times. The V end was cut by 0 bases, the J end by 5 bases, with 14 bases between. This CDR3 spans 15 amino acids. CDR1 is SGHRS and CDR2 is YFSETQ in the germline V gene. This specimen belongs to a study of T cells in Graves' hyperthyroidism and ophthalmopathy. RNA transcripts gave rise to amplified TCR beta CDR3 regions. HTBI primers were the set used in a first-round RT-PCR of the TCR CDR3. From the multiplex PCR reads, TCRdb called clonotypes with MiXCR, one entry per CDR3 protein. The sample lists a few hundred thousand distinct CDR3 sequences; approximately 15% were seen once.

The sequenced material came from blood. This chain connects TRBV5-1 to TRBJ1-2; the D is unclear. This clonotype was obtained from a woman in her 30s with Graves' hyperthyroidism. CDR3 region: CASSLDVGGAYGYTF. The CDR3 DNA follows: TGCGCCAGCAGCTTGGATGTCGGAGGAGCTTATGGCTACACCTTC.